This is a list of T cell receptor beta chains from one sample in a study of blood T cell repertoires in COVID-19. The repertoire was sequenced with immunoSEQ multiplex PCR; TCRdb's copy has only in-frame clones and lacks some. The sample yields some 200,000 clones, approximately 78% seen once. The sequenced material came from peripheral blood. These receptors were taken from a woman in her 70s with COVID-19, enrolled during active disease. Both conserved end residues are part of each CDR3. A D gene is named only where the DNA matches it firmly. Expanded clones get a size class; other rows say once, few or many, or leave the size out.

14 TRBD1 TRBJ1-1 TRBV5-6 NA TGTGCCAGCAGCTACAGGGGGCGGGACACTGAAGCTTTCTTT CASSYRGRDTEAFF
14 NA TRBJ1-2 TRBV2 NA TGTGCCAGCAGTGAGGGCAGAATTAACTATGGCTACACCTTC CASSEGRINYGYTF
14 NA TRBJ2-7 TRBV28 few TGTGCCAGCAGCGCATTGACAAGGACCTACGAGCAGTACTTC CASSALTRTYEQYF
16 TRBD1 TRBJ1-5 TRBV3-1/TRBV3-2 NA TGTGCCAGCAGCCAAGAAGGGGGCACTAGCAATCAGCCCCAGCATTTT CASSQEGGTSNQPQHF
15 TRBD2 TRBJ2-1 TRBV11-1 NA TGTGCCAGCAGCCCGAAGCGGGATAGGGACAATGAGCAGTTCTTC CASSPKRDRDNEQFF
14 TRBD1 TRBJ1-3 TRBV7-9 NA TGTGCCAGCAGCTACGGGACAGTTGGAGACACCATATATTTT CASSYGTVGDTIYF
12 NA TRBJ1-6 TRBV29-1 NA TGCAGCGTTTCGTCAGGAAATTCACCCCTCCACTTT CSVSSGNSPLHF
15 NA TRBJ2-1 TRBV11-2 NA TGTGCCAGCAGCTTAGAGCAGAACTCCTACAATGAGCAGTTCTTC CASSLEQNSYNEQFF
15 NA TRBJ2-5 TRBV19 NA TGTGCCAGTAGTATAGGCGCGGGCGTCCAAGAGACCCAGTACTTC CASSIGAGVQETQYF
14 NA TRBJ1-2 TRBV6-5 NA TGTGCCAGCAGTCCAGGACAGAGAAACTATGGCTACACCTTC CASSPGQRNYGYTF
13 NA TRBJ2-1 TRBV12-3/TRBV12-4 NA TGTGCCAGCAGTTCACAATTGTACAATGAGCAGTTCTTC CASSSQLYNEQFF
17 TRBD1 TRBJ1-1 TRBV4-3 NA TGCGCCAGCAGCCTGGAAACAGGGGTATATGTGAACACTGAAGCTTTCTTT CASSLETGVYVNTEAFF
15 TRBD1 TRBJ1-4 TRBV5-4 NA TGTGCCAGCAGCGGAGGGGACAGCTGGAATGAAAAACTGTTTTTT CASSGGDSWNEKLFF
15 NA TRBJ1-2 TRBV7-2 NA TGTGCCAGCAGCATATTCCGGGGAGTGAACTATGGCTACACCTTC CASSIFRGVNYGYTF
12 NA TRBJ2-1 TRBV5-5 NA TGTGCCAGCAGCTCCGGGGGAAATGAGCAGTTCTTC CASSSGGNEQFF
13 NA TRBJ1-1 TRBV9 NA TGTGCCAGCAGCGCGGGGAGGAACACTGAAGCTTTCTTT CASSAGRNTEAFF
14 TRBD1 TRBJ2-7 TRBV27 NA TGTGCCAGCAGTCTCCCGGGACAGCCATACGAGCAGTACTTC CASSLPGQPYEQYF
14 TRBD2 TRBJ2-1 TRBV7-2 NA TGTGCCAGCAGCCCGGGACTAGCGTTCGATGAGCAGTTCTTC CASSPGLAFDEQFF
15 TRBD1 TRBJ1-1 TRBV5-1 NA TGCGCCAGCAGCTCGACAGGGTCCATGAACACTGAAGCTTTCTTT CASSSTGSMNTEAFF
14 NA TRBJ1-6 TRBV7-6 once TGTGCCAGCAGCTTAGGTTTCAATAATTCACCCCTCCACTTT CASSLGFNNSPLHF
14 TRBD1 TRBJ2-7 TRBV5-4 NA TGTGCCAGCAGCCTCGGACAGGGGGACTCCGAGCAGTACTTC CASSLGQGDSEQYF
16 TRBD1 TRBJ2-1 TRBV27 NA TGTGCCAGCAGTTTGGGCCGGGACAGGGTATACAATGAGCAGTTCTTC CASSLGRDRVYNEQFF
14 NA TRBJ2-2 TRBV7-2 NA TGTGCCAGCAGCTCGGACTATAACACCGGGGAGCTGTTTTTT CASSSDYNTGELFF
15 TRBD2 TRBJ2-1 TRBV6-2/TRBV6-3 NA TGTGCCAGCAGTTTCGGGACTAGCGGGAGCCTAGAGCAGTTCTTC CASSFGTSGSLEQFF
13 NA TRBJ1-2 TRBV10-3 NA TGTGCCATCCGGGACATAGCTAACTATGGCTACACCTTC CAIRDIANYGYTF
14 NA TRBJ1-2 TRBV11-2 NA TGTGCCAGCAGCCGTACTGGACAGTACTATGGCTACACCTTC CASSRTGQYYGYTF
14 NA TRBJ1-2 TRBV5-1 NA TGCGCCAGCAGCTTGAGCTCCAACGGGTTAGGCTACACCTTC CASSLSSNGLGYTF
15 TRBD2 TRBJ2-7 TRBV14 NA TGTGCCAGCAGCCAAGAGGCTAGCGGGAGGTTGGAGCAGTACTTC CASSQEASGRLEQYF
13 NA TRBJ1-2 TRBV2 NA TGTGCCAGCAGCCAGGCAGGGGACTATGGCTACACCTTC CASSQAGDYGYTF
17 TRBD1 TRBJ1-4 TRBV10-3 NA TGTGCCATCAGTGACCCCCCGACAGGGACAACTAATGAAAAACTGTTTTTT CAISDPPTGTTNEKLFF
13 NA TRBJ1-6 TRBV7-9 NA TGTGCCAGCAGCCGGAGGGATAATTCACCCCTCCACTTT CASSRRDNSPLHF
11 NA TRBJ1-1 TRBV2 NA TGTGCCAGCCTGACAGGTTTCGAAGCTTTCTTT CASLTGFEAFF
13 TRBD1 TRBJ1-2 TRBV14 few TGTGCCAGCAGCGCCCGACAGGGGAGCGGCTACACCTTC CASSARQGSGYTF
13 TRBD2 TRBJ2-7 TRBV28 NA TGTGCCAGCAAAAGGAGCGGGAGTGGTGAGCAGTACTTC CASKRSGSGEQYF
11 NA TRBJ2-7 TRBV2 NA TGTGCCAGCAAAACTATCTACGAGCAGTACTTC CASKTIYEQYF
16 TRBD1 TRBJ2-2 TRBV9 NA TGTGCCAGCAGCGCTCGAAGACAGGGTGGTACCGGGGAGCTGTTTTTT CASSARRQGGTGELFF
15 TRBD1 TRBJ1-2 TRBV19 NA TGTGCCAGTAACTCCGACAGGGACTCTAACTATGGCTACACCTTC CASNSDRDSNYGYTF
16 TRBD1 TRBJ2-7 TRBV28 NA TGTGCCAGCAGTTCATCCGGGACAGGGAAAACCTACGAGCAGTACTTC CASSSSGTGKTYEQYF
16 TRBD1 TRBJ2-5 TRBV19 once TGTGCCAGTAGTATGGACGGACAGGGGGGTCAAGAGACCCAGTACTTC CASSMDGQGGQETQYF
15 NA TRBJ2-1 TRBV5-4 NA TGTGCCAGCAGCTTGTCCCGGGAGAGTGGTAATGAGCAGTTCTTC CASSLSRESGNEQFF
19 TRBD2 TRBJ2-5 TRBV28 NA TGTGCCAGCAGTTTCCCGGGGGATAGCGGGGCAACAGAGGGGGGGACCCAGTACTTC CASSFPGDSGATEGGTQYF
15 NA TRBJ1-2 TRBV7-9 NA TGTGCCAGCAGCTTATTCTCTGCCGGAGTATATGGCTACACCTTC CASSLFSAGVYGYTF
14 NA TRBJ2-7 TRBV15 NA TGTGCCACCAGCAGAGGAGGGAAGGGCGGTGAGCAGTACTTC CATSRGGKGGEQYF
16 TRBD1 TRBJ1-1 TRBV5-1 NA TGCGCCAGCAGCTTGGTAGGCAGGGGGAAGGTCACTGAAGCTTTCTTT CASSLVGRGKVTEAFF